A selection of T cell receptor beta chains follows, all from one sample in a study of CD8+CD57+ T cells in acquired aplastic anemia. TCRdb re-analysed the reads in MiXCR, keeping a single row per CDR3 protein. The data show around 200,000 distinct CDR3 sequences, roughly 60% seen once. Specimen: sorted CD4+, CD8+, or CD8+CD57+ T cells (not recorded which) from PBMCs. These receptors all come from a human donor with aplastic anemia. Each CDR3 is given without its conserved first and last residue.

v_call	j_call	cdr3_aa
TRBV9	TRBJ2-1	ASSPRRETGTSEQF
TRBV11-2	TRBJ2-5	ASSTRETQY
TRBV2	TRBJ1-2	ASSERQGLGYT
TRBV12-3/TRBV12-4	TRBJ2-7	ASSFGPGRAQY
TRBV29-1	TRBJ1-1	SAMGQVNTEAF
TRBV7-3	TRBJ1-6	ASSLGILSPLH
TRBV6-4	TRBJ2-1	ASSAGAVDEQF
TRBV12-3/TRBV12-4	TRBJ1-2	ASSAGTVHGYT
TRBV7-2	TRBJ2-1	ASSSGGQSNEQF
TRBV19	TRBJ2-3	ASRGQPADTQY
TRBV6-6	TRBJ1-5	ASSSYSNQPQH
TRBV2	TRBJ1-1	ASSVDSQGRMTEAF
TRBV7-9	TRBJ2-5	ASSSRQGVEETQY
TRBV19	TRBJ1-6	ASSSYLGSLH
TRBV15	TRBJ2-1	ATSRDYRSSYNEQF
TRBV29-1	TRBJ2-6	SVGQSSGANVLT
TRBV25-1	TRBJ2-5	ASSGPRSPLLSRETQY
TRBV7-9	TRBJ2-5	ASSSIPTGAETQY
TRBV9	TRBJ2-7	ASSVEGQGTYEQY
TRBV7-9	TRBJ1-1	ASSSAEGRGTEAF
TRBV7-8	TRBJ2-7	ASSPQSTVPYEQY
TRBV20-1	TRBJ2-5	SASGPRGGETQY
TRBV9	TRBJ1-1	ASSVGTGGSEAF
TRBV7-9	TRBJ2-3	ASSSGYNTDTQY
TRBV20-1	TRBJ2-7	SARGIGTSPYEQY
TRBV7-8	TRBJ2-3	ASSLNPGLTTDTQY
TRBV20-1	TRBJ2-1	SASGGPLSHNEQF
TRBV25-1	TRBJ2-2	ASSELTYPGELF
TRBV6-2/TRBV6-3	TRBJ2-1	ASSHASNNNEQF
TRBV2	TRBJ1-5	ASSRQGSSNQPQH
TRBV6-1	TRBJ2-7	ASSEFGTADREQY
TRBV29-1	TRBJ2-7	SVEILGAGDEQY
TRBV12-3/TRBV12-4	TRBJ2-3	ATALGLAVDTQY
TRBV7-9	TRBJ1-1	ASSLRNGMNTEAF
TRBV24-1	TRBJ2-5	ATSDKRGPGETQY
TRBV18	TRBJ2-7	ASSPGAESSYEQY
TRBV5-6	TRBJ1-1	ASSFGVFEAF
TRBV6-5	TRBJ1-3	ASSPGGDGYTIY
TRBV19	TRBJ1-1	ASRISGARTEAF
TRBV3-1	TRBJ2-5	ASSHGGPQETQY
TRBV7-8	TRBJ2-5	ASHPGGGETQY
TRBV20-1	TRBJ1-1	SAPASENTEAF
TRBV6-2/TRBV6-3	TRBJ2-1	ASRPLAGAPNEQF
TRBV19	TRBJ2-3	ASSIGGSDTQY
TRBV15	TRBJ2-6	ATSRPLGDPGANVLT